This TCR beta chain originates from a study of blood T cell repertoires in COVID-19 (dated by TCRdb to the early 2020s). With regard to the full study: Collaborator samples came from the United States, Italy and Spain and covered acute and convalescent phases of COVID-19. The prospective study material was composed of cDNA or gDNA derived from T cells, B-cell-depleted T cells, or PBMCs. Subjects who had been exposed to COVID-19, were actively infected with it, or had recovered from it provided the deeply sampled blood TCRbeta repertoires that made up the dataset. The sample metadata nearly always contained a de-identified subject ID, COVID-19 status, age in years and sex. The repertoires were released in a freely available public database intended as a resource for research on the immune response to SARS-CoV-2. The samples were drawn from two sources: the first 160 participants of the ongoing ImmuneRACE study, and fewer than 1,500 subjects contributed by 6 global collaborators. Where available, HLA class I and class II types were obtained from metadata supplied by the sample provider rather than from assay-based typing. Study-wide conclusions, independent of this receptor: Clinical and demographic metadata were provided uncurated, with the amount varying by source and participant.

Reading the germline V gene (reference sequence) gives CDR1 SEHNR and CDR2 FQNEAQ. CDR3 length: 15 amino acids, cysteine to phenylalanine. Of all the DNA, just the CDR3 is kept, 45 bases in frame from base 1. V ends up 7 bases short and J 2 bases short, with an unmatched junction base count of 8. Concerning this clone: The target of this receptor is not known. No base-level quality is on record; no much larger clone is a single base apart.

TCRbeta CDR3 regions were amplified from genomic DNA using the immunoSEQ Assay, a bias-controlled multiplex PCR. Under the source paper's analysis protocol: Within the assay, amplification of reference gene primers was used to estimate how many nucleated cells each sample contained. To quantify the absolute abundance of each unique TCRbeta CDR3 rearrangement, sequence reads were collapsed and filtered. For each sample, productive Simpson clonality was calculated as the square root of Simpson's diversity index over productive rearrangements. TCRdb provides this immuneACCESS table in a form limited to in-frame rearrangements. Some clones are lacking; in checked studies, under half of them reflect an unresolved V gene, and why the rest are absent is not known. D and trimming were read from the DNA, whereas the V and J calls and clone size are those reported in that table. The sample table lists approximately 150,000 clones, around 79% of them with a count of one. About 8.6% of the sample is held by the ten biggest clonotypes.

Each collaborating institution followed its own protocols to collect whole blood in K2EDTA tubes. Collaborator samples were shipped for TCRbeta analysis as frozen whole blood, isolated PBMCs, or DNA extracted from either sample type. Material: peripheral blood. The chain employs TRBV7-9 and TRBJ2-3, and TRBD2 aligns with 8 junction nucleotides. The receptor was derived from a man aged 45-65 years with active or convalescent COVID-19. The CDR3 reads as follows: CASTLNSGNTDTQYF. At the DNA level, the sequence is TGTGCCAGCACCCTGAATAGCGGGAACACAGATACGCAGTATTTT.